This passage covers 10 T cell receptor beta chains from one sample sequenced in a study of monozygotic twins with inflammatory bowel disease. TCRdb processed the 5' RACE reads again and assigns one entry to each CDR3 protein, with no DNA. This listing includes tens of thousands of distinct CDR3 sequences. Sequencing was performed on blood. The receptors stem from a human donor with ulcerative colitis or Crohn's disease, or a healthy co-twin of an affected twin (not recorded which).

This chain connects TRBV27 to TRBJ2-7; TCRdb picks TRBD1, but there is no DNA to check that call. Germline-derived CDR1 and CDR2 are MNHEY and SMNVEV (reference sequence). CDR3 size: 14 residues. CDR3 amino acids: CASSSRWTGYEQYF.

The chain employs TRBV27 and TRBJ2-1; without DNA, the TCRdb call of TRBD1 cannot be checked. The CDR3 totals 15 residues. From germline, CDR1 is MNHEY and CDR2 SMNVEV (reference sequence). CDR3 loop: CASSLGRSSYNEQFF.

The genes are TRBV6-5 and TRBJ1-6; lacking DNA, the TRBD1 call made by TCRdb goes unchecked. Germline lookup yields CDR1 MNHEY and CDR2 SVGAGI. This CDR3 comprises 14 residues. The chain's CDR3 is CASSSSGGYSPLHF.

The CDR3 spells CSALFERGSFGEQYF. This sequence joins TRBV20-1 and TRBJ2-7; TCRdb designates TRBD2, a call that cannot be tested without DNA. CDR1 and CDR2 from the germline V gene are DFQATT and SNEGSKA (reference sequence). The CDR3 has 15 residues.

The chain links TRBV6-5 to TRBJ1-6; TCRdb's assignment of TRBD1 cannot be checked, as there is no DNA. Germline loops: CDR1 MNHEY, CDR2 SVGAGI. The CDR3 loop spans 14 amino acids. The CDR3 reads CASSYSKGNSPLHF.

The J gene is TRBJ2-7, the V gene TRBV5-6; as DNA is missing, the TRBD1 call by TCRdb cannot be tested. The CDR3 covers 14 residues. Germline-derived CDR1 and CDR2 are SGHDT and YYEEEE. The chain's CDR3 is CASSSGTGIGEQYF.

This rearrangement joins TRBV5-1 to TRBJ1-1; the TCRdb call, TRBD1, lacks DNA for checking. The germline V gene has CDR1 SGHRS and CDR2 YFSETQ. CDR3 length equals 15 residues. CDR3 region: CASSLTGGTRNEAFF. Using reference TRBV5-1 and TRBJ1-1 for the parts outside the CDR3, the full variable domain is KAGVTQTPRYLIKTRGQQVTLSCSPISGHRSVSWYQQTPGQGLQFLFEYFSETQRNKGNFPGRFSGRQFSNSRSEMNVSTLELGDSALYLCASSLTGGTRNEAFFGQGTRLTVV.

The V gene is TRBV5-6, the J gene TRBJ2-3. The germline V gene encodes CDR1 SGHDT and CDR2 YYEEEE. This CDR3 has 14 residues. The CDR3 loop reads CASSLWDYTDTQYF.

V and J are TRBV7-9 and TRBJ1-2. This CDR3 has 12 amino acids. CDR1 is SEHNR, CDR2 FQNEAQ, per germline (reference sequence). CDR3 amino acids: CAVANDPYGYTF.

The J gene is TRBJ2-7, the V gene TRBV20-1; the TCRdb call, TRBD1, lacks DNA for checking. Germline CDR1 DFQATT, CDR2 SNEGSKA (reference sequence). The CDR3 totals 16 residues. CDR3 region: CSARDRGQGITYEQYF.